Listed below are T cell receptor beta chains from one sample, sequenced in a study of shared clonotypes between healthy human individuals. Clones were read by immunoSEQ multiplex PCR, and TCRdb kept only the in-frame ones, dropping some. The sample holds over a million clones, 78% seen once. Sequencing was carried out using memory CD4+ T cells from PBMCs. These receptors were obtained from a man between 18 and 35 years old in good health. Some clones in this sample may be carry-over from other donors' samples. CDR3s include the opening cysteine and the closing phenylalanine or tryptophan. The order of the fields is V gene, D gene, J gene, clone size, CDR3 DNA, CDR3 protein. The D gene is left open where the match is weak. For some rows the clone size is stated as once, few or many, or as a class when expanded; others skip it.

>TRBV4-2|TRBD2|TRBJ2-2|few
TGTGCCAGCAGCCAAGAATCAGGGCGGGAGGGGGCCGGGGAGCTGTTTTTT
CASSQESGREGAGELFF
>TRBV5-6|.|TRBJ2-7|.
TGTGCCAGCAGCCCGCGATCCGGATCCCCCCGGGAGCAGTACTTC
CASSPRSGSPREQYF
>TRBV15|TRBD2|TRBJ2-7|.
TGTGCCACCAGCAGAGGTCCTAGCGGTTTATCCTACGAGCAGTACTTC
CATSRGPSGLSYEQYF
>TRBV4-2|.|TRBJ2-1|.
TGTGCCAGCAGCCAAGAGAGCCTATCCTACAATGAGCAGTTCTTC
CASSQESLSYNEQFF
>TRBV5-6|TRBD1|TRBJ1-2|.
TGTGCCAGCAGCGTTACCGGGACAGGGAACTATGGCTACACCTTC
CASSVTGTGNYGYTF
>TRBV2|.|TRBJ1-2|.
TGTGCCAGCAGCGGACCGAACTATGGCTACACCTTC
CASSGPNYGYTF
>TRBV6-1|TRBD1|TRBJ2-4|.
TGTGCCAGCAGACCAACAGGGGTCAAAAACATTCAGTACTTC
CASRPTGVKNIQYF
>TRBV7-2|.|TRBJ2-1|.
TGTGCCAGCAGCCGGCCGGGCTCTTACAATGAGCAGTTCTTC
CASSRPGSYNEQFF
>TRBV18|TRBD1|TRBJ1-5|.
TGTGCCAGCTCGACAGGGCAAAATCAGCCCCAGCATTTT
CASSTGQNQPQHF
>TRBV7-8|TRBD1|TRBJ1-1|.
TGTGCCAGCAGCTTAGAGGGGGCCGCTACCATCACTGAAGCTTTCTTT
CASSLEGAATITEAFF
>TRBV28|.|TRBJ2-7|.
TGTGCCAGCAGTTTTAGGCAGGCCTACGAGCAGTACTTC
CASSFRQAYEQYF
>TRBV28|.|TRBJ1-2|few
TGTGCCAGCAGTCGCGTTTCGGTGACTAACTATGGCTACACCTTC
CASSRVSVTNYGYTF
>TRBV7-2|TRBD1|TRBJ2-7|.
TGTGCCAGCAGCTCGAGGGGGCGGCCCTACGAGCAGTACTTC
CASSSRGRPYEQYF
>TRBV6-1|.|TRBJ2-7|.
TGTGCCAGCAGTGAACCCTGGGAGCCCTACGAGCAGTACTTC
CASSEPWEPYEQYF
>TRBV9|.|TRBJ2-5|.
TGTGCCAGCAGCGTAACTTTGGGGGAGACCCAGTACTTC
CASSVTLGETQYF
>TRBV14|.|TRBJ1-1|.
TGTGCCAGCAGCCCAAACCGGGACCTGAACACTGAAGCTTTCTTT
CASSPNRDLNTEAFF
>TRBV7-2|.|TRBJ2-1|few
TGTGCCAGCAGCCCCAATTCGGACGCCTACAATGAGCAGTTCTTC
CASSPNSDAYNEQFF
>TRBV5-1|.|TRBJ1-1|.
TGCGCCAGCAGCTTTAACAGGGAAACTGAAGCTTTCTTT
CASSFNRETEAFF
>TRBV19|.|TRBJ1-4|once
TGTGCCAGTAACGATCACCGGGCCCCAAATGAAAAACTGTTTTTT
CASNDHRAPNEKLFF
>TRBV6-5|.|TRBJ1-1|few
TGTGCCAGCACTCGGCAGGGTGGGACTGAAGCTTTCTTT
CASTRQGGTEAFF
>TRBV9|TRBD2|TRBJ2-7|once
TGTGCCAGCAGCCCCCCTTATGCTAGCGGATACGAGCAGTACTTC
CASSPPYASGYEQYF
>TRBV29-1|.|TRBJ2-2|.
TGCAGCGTGGGGCGGACGCAAGGCGCCGGGGAGCTGTTTTTT
CSVGRTQGAGELFF
>TRBV27|.|TRBJ2-2|.
TGTGCCAGCAGTTATAATTGGGCAGGTACCGGGGAGCTGTTTTTT
CASSYNWAGTGELFF
>TRBV7-2|.|TRBJ1-2|.
TGTGCCAGCAGCTTAGACAGCTTTAACTATGGCTACACCTTC
CASSLDSFNYGYTF
>TRBV28|.|TRBJ2-1|.
TGTGCCAGCCGGGACGCCCACCAACAAAAGGAGCAGTTCTTC
CASRDAHQQKEQFF
>TRBV4-2|.|TRBJ2-1|.
TGTGCCAGCACCGAACTACAGAGCTCCTACAATGAGCAGTTCTTC
CASTELQSSYNEQFF
>TRBV28|.|TRBJ2-2|.
TGTGCCAGCAGTTTAATGGGGGTCACCGGGGAGCTGTTTTTT
CASSLMGVTGELFF
>TRBV5-4|.|TRBJ2-7|.
TGTGCCAGCAGCTTGTCTGCCGGTGAGGCCTACGAGCAGTACTTC
CASSLSAGEAYEQYF
>TRBV7-2|.|TRBJ2-5|.
TGTGCCAGCAGCTCACAAAAAGAGACCCAGTACTTC
CASSSQKETQYF
>TRBV28|.|TRBJ2-4|.
TGTGCCAGCAATGGGGTGTGGAGTGGAAACATTCAGTACTTC
CASNGVWSGNIQYF
>TRBV5-4|.|TRBJ2-2|.
TGTGCCAGCAGCTTTCCGGGACAACAGGCCGGGGAGCTGTTTTTT
CASSFPGQQAGELFF
>TRBV5-1|.|TRBJ2-5|.
TGCGCCAGCAGCTTAGGTGGGAACCAAGAGACCCAGTACTTC
CASSLGGNQETQYF
>TRBV5-1|TRBD2|TRBJ2-1|.
TGCGCCAGCAGCTGGGCCCGGACTAGTCTTAAGGGAGTGCAGTTCTTC
CASSWARTSLKGVQFF
>TRBV5-4|.|TRBJ1-5|many
TGTGCCAGCAGCTTGGACCAGGGGCAGCCCCAGCATTTT
CASSLDQGQPQHF
>TRBV18|.|TRBJ2-1|.
TGTGCCAGCTCACCTTTTCCCGAGCAGTTCTTC
CASSPFPEQFF
>TRBV28|.|TRBJ1-2|.
TGTGCCGGGAGAGGGGGACAAAGGGCCTATGGCTACACCTTC
CAGRGGQRAYGYTF
>TRBV5-1|.|TRBJ2-5|few
TGCGCCAGCAGCTATTCGGATCAAGAGACCCAGTACTTC
CASSYSDQETQYF
>TRBV27|.|TRBJ2-1|.
TGTGCCAGCGGCCGAAGGGCGGATGAGCAGTTCTTC
CASGRRADEQFF
>TRBV4-1|TRBD1|TRBJ2-3|few
TGCGCCAGCAGCCAATTCCGGACAGGGGCGGCAGATACGCAGTATTTT
CASSQFRTGAADTQYF
>TRBV7-3|.|TRBJ2-2|.
TGTGCCAGCAGTCAGGGGTCACATGCCGGGGAGCTGTTTTTT
CASSQGSHAGELFF
>TRBV28|TRBD1|TRBJ1-1|few
TGTGCCAGCAGTTCATCCGGGACAGTAATGAACACTGAAGCTTTCTTT
CASSSSGTVMNTEAFF
>TRBV6-1|TRBD2|TRBJ2-7|.
TGTGCCAGCAGTGAAAAAGGTCGGACTAGCGGTTACTACGAGCAGTACTTC
CASSEKGRTSGYYEQYF
>TRBV6-5|TRBD1|TRBJ1-1|.
TGTGCCAGCAGACTCAGGGGGCCAACTGAAGCTTTCTTT
CASRLRGPTEAFF
>TRBV5-5|.|TRBJ2-7|.
TGTGCCAGCAGCTTGTATGACGAGCAGTACTTC
CASSLYDEQYF
>TRBV2|.|TRBJ2-7|.
TGTGCCAGCAGAGCCGGGGTTTGGGAGCAGTACTTC
CASRAGVWEQYF
>TRBV27|.|TRBJ1-3|.
TGTGCCAGCTCACAGGGTCACACCATATATTTT
CASSQGHTIYF